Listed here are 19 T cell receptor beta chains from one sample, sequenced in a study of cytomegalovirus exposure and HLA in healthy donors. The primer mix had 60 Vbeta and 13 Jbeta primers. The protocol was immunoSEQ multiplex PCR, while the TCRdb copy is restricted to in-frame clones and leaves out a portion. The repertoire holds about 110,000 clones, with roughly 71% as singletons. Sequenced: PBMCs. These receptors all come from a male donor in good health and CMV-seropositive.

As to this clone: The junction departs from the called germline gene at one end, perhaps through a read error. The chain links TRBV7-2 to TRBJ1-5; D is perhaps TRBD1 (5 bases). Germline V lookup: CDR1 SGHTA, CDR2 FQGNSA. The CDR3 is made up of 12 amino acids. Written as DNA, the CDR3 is TGTGCCAGCAGCCAATACCAGGGAACCCAGAATTTT. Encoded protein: CASSQYQGTQNF.

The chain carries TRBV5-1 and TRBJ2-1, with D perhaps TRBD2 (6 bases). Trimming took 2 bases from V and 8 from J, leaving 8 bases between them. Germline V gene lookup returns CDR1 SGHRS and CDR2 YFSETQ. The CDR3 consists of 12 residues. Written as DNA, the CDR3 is TGCGCCAGCAGCTTCTCGGGGGATGAGCAGTTCTTC. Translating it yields CASSFSGDEQFF.

CDR3 in DNA: TGCGCCAGCAGCCAAGGGCCCTCGGGACTCGGGGAGCTGTTTTTT. Its protein product is CASSQGPSGLGELFF. V usage is TRBV4-1 and J usage is TRBJ2-2, with D perhaps TRBD2 (6 bases). Trimming stripped 1 base from V and 7 bases from J, with 13 bases between. Germline-derived CDR1 and CDR2 are MGHRA and YSYEKL. This CDR3 region has 15 residues.

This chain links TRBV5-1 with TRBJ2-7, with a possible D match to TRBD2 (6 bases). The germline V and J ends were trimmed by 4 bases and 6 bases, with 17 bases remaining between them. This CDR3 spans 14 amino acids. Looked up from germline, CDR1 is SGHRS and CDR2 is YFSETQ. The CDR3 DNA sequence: TGCGCCAGCAGCCCCGTCATGGGACTCTCCGAGCAGTACTTC. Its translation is CASSPVMGLSEQYF. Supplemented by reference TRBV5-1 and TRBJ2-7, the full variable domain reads KAGVTQTPRYLIKTRGQQVTLSCSPISGHRSVSWYQQTPGQGLQFLFEYFSETQRNKGNFPGRFSGRQFSNSRSEMNVSTLELGDSALYLCASSPVMGLSEQYFGPGTRLTVT.

CDR3 DNA sequence: TGTGCCAGCAGCTTCAGGGTAAATACTGAAGCTTTCTTT. This sequence encodes CASSFRVNTEAFF. The V and J genes are TRBV7-6 and TRBJ1-1, with D tentatively TRBD1 (5 bases). Trimming left V 3 bases short and J 5 bases short, with 10 bases between. Germline CDR1 and CDR2: SGHVS and FNYEAQ. This CDR3 has 13 amino acids.

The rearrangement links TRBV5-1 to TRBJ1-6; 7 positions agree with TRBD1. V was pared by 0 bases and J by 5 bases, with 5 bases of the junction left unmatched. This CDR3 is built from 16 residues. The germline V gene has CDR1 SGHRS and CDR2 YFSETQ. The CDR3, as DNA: TGCGCCAGCAGCTTGGCCTTGACAGGGAATAATTCACCCCTCCACTTT. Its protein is CASSLALTGNNSPLHF.

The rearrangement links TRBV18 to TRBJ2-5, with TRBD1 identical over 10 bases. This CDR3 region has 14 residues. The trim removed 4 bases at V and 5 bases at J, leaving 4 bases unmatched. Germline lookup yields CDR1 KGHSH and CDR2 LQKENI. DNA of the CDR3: TGTGCCAGCTCACAGGGACAGGGGAAGGAGACCCAGTACTTC. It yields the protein CASSQGQGKETQYF. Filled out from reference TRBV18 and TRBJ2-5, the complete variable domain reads NAGVMQNPRHLVRRRGQEARLRCSPMKGHSHVYWYRQLPEEGLKFMVYLQKENIIDESGMPKERFSAEFPKEGPSILRIQQVVRGDSAAYFCASSQGQGKETQYFGPGTRLLVL.

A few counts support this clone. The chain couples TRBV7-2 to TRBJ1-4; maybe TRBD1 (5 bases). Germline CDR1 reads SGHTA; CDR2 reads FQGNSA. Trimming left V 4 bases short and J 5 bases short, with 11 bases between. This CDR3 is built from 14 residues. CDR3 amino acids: CASSSSGLNEKLFF. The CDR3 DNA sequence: TGTGCCAGCAGCTCGTCAGGGTTAAATGAAAAACTGTTTTTT.

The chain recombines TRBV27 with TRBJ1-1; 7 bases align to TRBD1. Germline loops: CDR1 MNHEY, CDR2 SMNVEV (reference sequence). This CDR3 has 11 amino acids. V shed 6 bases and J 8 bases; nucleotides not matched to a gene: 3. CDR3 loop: CASRVGGEAFF. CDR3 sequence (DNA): TGTGCCAGCAGGGTAGGGGGCGAAGCTTTCTTT.

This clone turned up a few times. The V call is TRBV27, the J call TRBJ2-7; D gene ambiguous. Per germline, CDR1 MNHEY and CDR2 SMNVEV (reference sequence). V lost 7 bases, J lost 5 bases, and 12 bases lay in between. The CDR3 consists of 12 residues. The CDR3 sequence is CASKSALHEQYF. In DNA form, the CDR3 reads TGTGCCAGCAAGAGCGCCCTCCACGAGCAGTACTTC.

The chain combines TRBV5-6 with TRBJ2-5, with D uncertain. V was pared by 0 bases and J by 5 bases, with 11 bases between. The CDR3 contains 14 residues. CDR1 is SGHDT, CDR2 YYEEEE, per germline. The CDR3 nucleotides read TGTGCCAGCAGCTTGGCCACCAGGTGGGAGACCCAGTACTTC. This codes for CASSLATRWETQYF.

CDR3 DNA: TGTGCCTGGAGCGCGTGGGCTAGCGGGAGATACGAGCAGTACTTC. Translated: CAWSAWASGRYEQYF. The V call is TRBV30, the J call TRBJ2-7, with TRBD2 matching over 10 bases. The length of the CDR3 is 15 residues. After removal of 3 bases from V and 4 bases from J, the junction contained 9 bases not matched to a gene. Germline values: CDR1 GTSNPN, CDR2 SVGIG (reference sequence).

The CDR3: CASSPAGEEKLFF. The CDR3 DNA is TGTGCCAGCAGCCCCGCTGGAGAGGAAAAACTGTTTTTT. V is TRBV7-9 and J is TRBJ1-4; no reliable D call. V lost 5 bases and J lost 8, with 12 bases in between. Germline-derived CDR1 and CDR2 are SEHNR and FQNEAQ (reference sequence). CDR3 size: 13 residues.

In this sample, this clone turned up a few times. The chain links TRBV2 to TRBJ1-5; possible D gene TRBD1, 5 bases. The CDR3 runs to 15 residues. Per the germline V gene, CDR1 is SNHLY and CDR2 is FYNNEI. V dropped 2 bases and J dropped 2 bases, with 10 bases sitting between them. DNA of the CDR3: TGTGCCAGCAGTGAAAGGGACTGGGGCAATCAGCCCCAGCATTTT. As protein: CASSERDWGNQPQHF.

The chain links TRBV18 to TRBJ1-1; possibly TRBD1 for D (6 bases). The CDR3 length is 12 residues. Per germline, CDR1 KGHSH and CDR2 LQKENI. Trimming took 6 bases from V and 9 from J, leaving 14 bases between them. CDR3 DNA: TGTGCCAGCTCGCTGAACAGGGCCAAAGCTTTCTTT. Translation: CASSLNRAKAFF.

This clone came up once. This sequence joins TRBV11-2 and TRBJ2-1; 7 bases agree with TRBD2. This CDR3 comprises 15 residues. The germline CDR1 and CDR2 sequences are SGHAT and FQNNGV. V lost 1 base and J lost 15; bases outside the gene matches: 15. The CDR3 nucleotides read TGTGCCAGCAGCTTAGTTCTGCTAGCGGAAACCGTTCGGTTCTTC. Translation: CASSLVLLAETVRFF.

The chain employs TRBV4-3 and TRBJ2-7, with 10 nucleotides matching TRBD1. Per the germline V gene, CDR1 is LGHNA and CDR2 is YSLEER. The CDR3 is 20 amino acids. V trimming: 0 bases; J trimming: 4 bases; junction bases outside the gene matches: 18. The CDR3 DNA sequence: TGCGCCAGCAGCCAAGAGTTGACTATCTTGCCGGGACAGGGGAAGTACGAGCAGTACTTC. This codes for CASSQELTILPGQGKYEQYF.

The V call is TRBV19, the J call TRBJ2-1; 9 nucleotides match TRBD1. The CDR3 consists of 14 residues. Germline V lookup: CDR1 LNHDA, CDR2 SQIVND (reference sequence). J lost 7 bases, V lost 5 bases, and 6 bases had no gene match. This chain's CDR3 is CASSLGTGRNEQFF. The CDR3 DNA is TGTGCCAGTAGTCTCGGGACAGGGCGGAATGAGCAGTTCTTC.

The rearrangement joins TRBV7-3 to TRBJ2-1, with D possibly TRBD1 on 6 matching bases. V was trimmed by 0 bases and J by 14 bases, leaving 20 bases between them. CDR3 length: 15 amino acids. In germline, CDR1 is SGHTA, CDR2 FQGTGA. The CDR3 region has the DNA TGTGCCAGCAGCTTAACGGTGCCCCTAACAGGGTTAAAGTTCTTC. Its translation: CASSLTVPLTGLKFF.